Below, 26 T cell receptor beta chains from the same sample are listed, as sequenced in a study of identical twins. TCRdb passed the 5' RACE reads through MiXCR, listing each CDR3 protein once. The data show more than 1.5 million distinct CDR3 sequences, with less than 35% seen just once and under 0.35% held by the top ten. The sequenced sample was cord blood. The receptors derive from a newborn girl in good health.

As concerns this clonotype: This sequence may be a read error, since a much larger clone differs from it by one base. The J gene is TRBJ2-4, the V gene TRBV6-6; TRBD1 might be the D (6 bases). Trimming cost V 2 bases and J 5 bases, with 7 bases left between them. This CDR3 contains 13 residues. Germline values: CDR1 MNHNY, CDR2 SVGAGI (reference sequence). CDR3 coding DNA: TGTGCCAGCAGTTACCCAGGGGAAAACATTCAGTACTTC. It encodes CASSYPGENIQYF.

V and J are TRBV20-1 and TRBJ1-6, with no clear D. V shed 3 bases and J shed 9 bases, with 12 bases lying between them. There are 13 residues in the CDR3. Germline loops: CDR1 DFQATT, CDR2 SNEGSKA (reference sequence). The CDR3: CSARSNSGSPLHF. The CDR3 nucleotides read TGCAGTGCTAGGTCTAATAGTGGTTCACCCCTCCACTTT.

This clonotype was seen a few times. This chain joins TRBV6-2 or TRBV6-3 and TRBJ2-1; 12 positions match TRBD2. V lost 6 bases to trimming and J lost 9 bases; unmatched junction nucleotides: 9. The CDR3 totals 15 residues. Germline CDR1 MNHEY, CDR2 SVGEGT. The CDR3: CASSYLAGGPSEQFF. CDR3 bases: TGTGCCAGCAGCTATCTAGCGGGGGGGCCGAGTGAGCAGTTCTTC.

This clonotype has a count of ten or more. DNA for the CDR3: TGTGCCAGCAGTGAAGGGGGAGAGACCCAGTACTTC. This codes for CASSEGGETQYF. The gene calls are TRBV6-1 and TRBJ2-5; D gene unclear. This CDR3 has 12 residues. The germline gives CDR1 MNHNS, CDR2 SASEGT. V was clipped by 1 base and J by 4 bases, with 4 bases between them.

On this clonotype: A read error may account for a junction end that differs from germline. The CDR3 spells CASSPTGGLAGLGGELFF. CDR3 sequence (DNA): TGTGCTAGCAGCCCAACGGGCGGACTAGCGGGACTTGGCGGGGAGCTGTTTTTT. The chain recombines TRBV7-7 with TRBJ2-2; 12 bases match TRBD2. The germline gives CDR1 SSHAT, CDR2 FNYEAQ (reference sequence). The CDR3 runs 18 residues.

The chain combines TRBV29-1 with TRBJ1-2; D possibly corresponds to TRBD1 (6 bases). The germline V and J ends were trimmed by 8 bases and 8 bases, with 24 bases remaining between them. The CDR3 contains 14 residues. CDR1 is SQVTM and CDR2 is ANQGSEA in the germline V gene. CDR3 protein: CSSTLEAGARGYTF. The CDR3 coding sequence is TGCAGCTCCACGTTGGAGGCGGGGGCGCGGGGCTACACCTTC. Filled out from reference TRBV29-1 and TRBJ1-2, the complete variable domain reads SAVISQKPSRDICQRGTSLTIQCQVDSQVTMMFWYRQQPGQSLTLIATANQGSEATYESGFVIDKFPISRPNLTFSTLTVSNMSPEDSSIYLCSSTLEAGARGYTFGSGTRLTVV.

This clonotype was counted only a few times. The junction shows a germline mismatch at one end, possibly a read error. The chain has TRBV5-1 and TRBJ2-1; 13 bases fit TRBD2. CDR3 length: 16 amino acids. Per germline, CDR1 SGHRS and CDR2 YFSETQ. CDR3 residues: CASSLATSGGSNQQFF. CDR3 DNA sequence: TGCGCCAGCAGCTTGGCGACTAGCGGGGGGAGCAATCAGCAGTTCTTC. Supplemented by reference TRBV5-1 and TRBJ2-1, the full variable domain reads KAGVTQTPRYLIKTRGQQVTLSCSPISGHRSVSWYQQTPGQGLQFLFEYFSETQRNKGNFPGRFSGRQFSNSRSEMNVSTLELGDSALYLCASSLATSGGSNQQFFGPGTRLTVL.

V and J are TRBV5-1 and TRBJ2-7; D uncertain. Germline lookup yields CDR1 SGHRS and CDR2 YFSETQ. The CDR3 is 15 residues long. The V end lost 4 bases, the J end lost 3 bases, and 17 bases lay between the germline ends. The CDR3, as DNA: TGCGCCAGCAGCCCACAGCCTTCCTGGGGCTACGAGCAGTACTTC. Translated, it gives CASSPQPSWGYEQYF.

The chain couples TRBV6-2 or TRBV6-3 to TRBJ2-3, with TRBD2 matching 7 bases. CDR1 is MNHEY, CDR2 SVGEGT, per germline. Trimming cost V 5 bases and J 2 bases; bases outside gene matches: 7. This CDR3 is 15 amino acids long. The CDR3 nucleotides read TGTGCCAGCAGTGGCCCGGGACTATACACAGATACGCAGTATTTT. It yields the protein CASSGPGLYTDTQYF.

This clonotype was seen ten or more times. The V call is TRBV28, the J call TRBJ2-1; 8 bases are shared with TRBD2. V was pared by 4 bases and J by 6 bases, with 2 bases of the junction left unmatched. Germline lookup yields CDR1 MDHEN and CDR2 SYDVKM. The CDR3 spans 13 residues. CDR3 protein: CASSSGTSNEQFF. Here the CDR3 DNA reads TGTGCCAGCAGTTCCGGGACTAGCAATGAGCAGTTCTTC.

This clonotype was detected once. The chain recombines TRBV25-1 with TRBJ1-1; D is unclear. This CDR3 contains 14 residues. The V end lost 4 bases, the J end lost 1 base, and 10 bases lay between the germline ends. The germline V gene has CDR1 MGHDK and CDR2 SYGVNS. This CDR3 is CASSATVGNTEAFF. The CDR3 region has the DNA TGTGCCAGCAGTGCCACGGTAGGGAACACTGAAGCTTTCTTT.

This clonotype was counted only a few times. The gene calls are TRBV7-2 and TRBJ2-1, with 8 bases aligning to TRBD2. This CDR3 has 17 amino acids. The V gene end was trimmed by 1 base and the J gene end by 0 bases; junction bases not matched to a gene: 5. CDR1 and CDR2 (germline): SGHTA, FQGNSA. CDR3 sequence: CASSLVSSGVSYNEQFF. The CDR3 DNA is TGTGCCAGCAGCTTAGTGAGTAGCGGGGTCTCCTACAATGAGCAGTTCTTC.

This clonotype was recorded a few times. V gene TRBV3-1 combines with J gene TRBJ2-7; 7 nucleotides agree with TRBD1. The germline V gene encodes CDR1 LGHDT and CDR2 YNNKEL (reference sequence). The CDR3 is 19 amino acids. The junction had 16 bases not matched to a gene; V was cut back by 1 base and J by 1 base. CDR3 sequence (DNA): TGTGCCAGCAGCCAAGTCTATGTGAAAGGCAGGACAGGATCCTACGAGCAGTACTTC. Its translation: CASSQVYVKGRTGSYEQYF.

V gene TRBV12-3 or TRBV12-4 combines with J gene TRBJ2-7; possibly TRBD1 for D (6 bases). Trimming removed 6 bases at V and 3 bases at J, with 15 bases between. The CDR3 is made up of 14 amino acids. This chain's CDR3 is CASSYGQLFYEQYF. CDR3 sequence (DNA): TGTGCCAGCAGCTATGGACAGCTATTCTACGAGCAGTACTTC.

On this clonotype: A read error is likely, as this CDR3 ends without the conserved phenylalanine or tryptophan. The V gene is TRBV13, the J gene TRBJ2-1, with 7 bases lining up with TRBD1. Germline CDR1 reads PRHDT; CDR2 reads FYEKMQ (reference sequence). V lost 6 bases to trimming and J lost 7 bases; unmatched junction nucleotides: 3. The CDR3 sequence is 12 residues long. CDR3 sequence (DNA): TGTGCCAGCAGTCGGACAGGAAATGAGCAGTTCTTA. It specifies CASSRTGNEQFL.

The chain uses TRBV4-1 and TRBJ2-3; D is undetermined. V was shortened by 2 bases and J by 1 base, with 10 bases between the two germline ends. The CDR3 contains 15 residues. Germline CDR1 reads MGHRA; CDR2 reads YSYEKL. The CDR3: CASSQLGIGTDTQYF. The CDR3, as DNA: TGCGCCAGCAGCCAACTGGGGATCGGCACAGATACGCAGTATTTT.

This clonotype was found a few times. The chain combines TRBV27 with TRBJ2-7; D is ambiguous. This CDR3 is built from 15 residues. The germline gives CDR1 MNHEY, CDR2 SMNVEV (reference sequence). The V gene lost 5 bases and the J gene lost 2 bases, with 16 bases spanning the gap. The CDR3 nucleotides are TGTGCCAGCAGTCCATCGGGCTGGCCTACCTACGAGCAGTACTTC. Protein sequence: CASSPSGWPTYEQYF.

The chain is built from TRBV11-2 and TRBJ2-2; no clear D. The CDR3 consists of 15 residues. Germline CDR1 SGHAT, CDR2 FQNNGV. Trimming pared 6 bases from V and 0 bases from J, leaving 11 bases between. CDR3 sequence: CASRFVGANTGELFF. In nucleotides, the CDR3 is TGTGCCAGCAGGTTCGTGGGTGCGAACACCGGGGAGCTGTTTTTT.

The chain carries TRBV5-1 and TRBJ2-2, with 8 nucleotides matching TRBD1. The V gene end was trimmed by 4 bases and the J gene end by 2 bases; junction bases not matched to a gene: 7. CDR1 SGHRS and CDR2 YFSETQ come from the germline V gene. The CDR3 length is 16 residues. The CDR3: CASSPRTGLNTGELFF. CDR3 bases: TGCGCCAGCAGCCCAAGGACAGGGTTAAACACCGGGGAGCTGTTTTTT.

Comment on this clonotype: An end of the junction does not agree with germline; a read error may underlie this. The chain links TRBV5-1 to TRBJ2-5; D uncertain. The CDR3 length is 14 residues. CDR1 is SGHRS and CDR2 is YFSETQ in the germline V gene. The CDR3 nucleotides read TGCGCCAGCAGCTTGGGATCCAGGCAAGAGACCCGGTACTTC. Its protein product is CASSLGSRQETRYF.

CDR3 amino acids: CASSFGGAQGTQYF. CDR3 nucleotides: TGTGCCAGCAGTTTTGGAGGGGCGCAGGGTACGCAGTATTTT. The gene calls are TRBV28 and TRBJ2-3, with TRBD2 as a possible D gene (6 bases). The CDR3 consists of 14 residues. Germline lookup yields CDR1 MDHEN and CDR2 SYDVKM. Trimming removed 3 bases at V and 8 bases at J, with 15 bases between.

The chain couples TRBV12-3 or TRBV12-4 to TRBJ2-7; maybe TRBD2 (5 bases). The CDR3 length is 15 residues. Trimming left V 2 bases short and J 10 bases short, with 21 bases between. CDR3: CASSLPGSAQETQYF. In nucleotides, the CDR3 is TGTGCCAGCAGTTTACCGGGTAGCGCTCAAGAAACCCAGTACTTC.

This clonotype has at least ten counts. The V call is TRBV10-3, the J call TRBJ2-1, with TRBD2 matching 8 bases. This CDR3 comprises 15 residues. The germline CDR1 and CDR2 sequences are ENHRY and SYGVKD. After removal of 5 bases from V and 5 bases from J, the junction contained 8 bases not matched to a gene. CDR3 in amino acids: CAISPGTRKNNEQFF. Written as DNA, the CDR3 is TGTGCCATCAGTCCCGGGACTAGGAAAAACAATGAGCAGTTCTTC.

A single count supports this clonotype. This rearrangement joins TRBV28 to TRBJ2-5, with a weak D call TRBD1 (7 bases). The CDR3 is 15 amino acids. V lost 6 bases and J lost 11, with 25 bases in between. Germline loops: CDR1 MDHEN, CDR2 SYDVKM. As DNA, the CDR3 is TGTGCCAGCAGCTTAAGACAGGGAGGAAAGTATGAGCAGTACTTC. It translates to CASSLRQGGKYEQYF.

This clonotype occurred a few times. The V call is TRBV5-1, the J call TRBJ2-7; D may correspond to TRBD1 or TRBD2 (6 bases each). The CDR3 has 20 residues. V lost 5 bases, J lost 0 bases, and 30 bases lay in between. Germline CDR1 reads SGHRS; CDR2 reads YFSETQ. CDR3 nucleotides: TGCGCCAGCAGTTTTGGATCCCCACAGGGACTGATAATCCGCTCCTACGAGCAGTACTTC. Translating gives CASSFGSPQGLIIRSYEQYF.

In its sample, this clonotype was seen a few times. The gene calls are TRBV20-1 and TRBJ2-1, with 8 bases matching TRBD1. The CDR3 length is 13 residues. With V trimmed by 5 bases and J by 5 bases, 5 bases remained unmatched. Germline CDR1 and CDR2: DFQATT and SNEGSKA (reference sequence). In nucleotides, the CDR3 is TGCAGTGCTCAGGGACAGGTGAACAATGAGCAGTTCTTC. This codes for CSAQGQVNNEQFF.